Listed below are T cell receptor beta chains from one sample, sequenced in a study of T cell repertoires in cytomegalovirus infection. MiXCR, run by TCRdb on the reads, gives a single entry per CDR3 protein. The table shows 300,000 to 400,000 distinct CDR3 sequences, with 20% to 30% occurring only once. Their antigens remain unidentified. The source material was cultured PBMCs, sampled from culture after CMV antigen stimulation. The receptors stem from a human donor in good health (CMV status not recorded). Some clones in this sample may be carry-over from other donors' samples. The CDR3 runs from the conserved cysteine through the conserved F or W. D genes are given only for firm matches. Rows give clone size only sometimes, using once, few, many, or a class for an expanded clone.

NA	TRBV29-1	TRBJ2-3	TRBD1	CSVVRQGNPTDTQYF	TGCAGCGTTGTCCGACAGGGGAACCCCACAGATACGCAGTATTTT
NA	TRBV29-1	TRBJ1-5	NA	CSVQGVGNQPQHF	TGCAGCGTACAGGGCGTGGGCAATCAGCCCCAGCATTTT
medium-sized	TRBV30	TRBJ2-3	NA	CAWNLVGTDTQYF	TGTGCCTGGAACCTCGTAGGCACAGATACGCAGTATTTT
many	TRBV7-2	TRBJ2-1	NA	CASSLAYGSYNEQFF	TGTGCCAGCAGCTTAGCGTACGGGAGCTACAATGAGCAGTTCTTC
NA	TRBV20-1	TRBJ2-3	NA	CSARASTDTQYF	TGCAGTGCTAGGGCTAGCACAGATACGCAGTATTTT
many	TRBV7-2	TRBJ2-1	TRBD2	CASSIIAGEVNEQFF	TGTGCCAGCAGCATTATAGCGGGAGAGGTCAATGAGCAGTTCTTC
few	TRBV6-2/TRBV6-3	TRBJ2-1	NA	CASRELASYNEQFF	TGTGCCAGCAGGGAACTAGCTTCCTACAATGAGCAGTTCTTC
NA	TRBV7-8	TRBJ1-3	NA	CASSFVGGAAGGNTIYF	TGTGCCAGCAGCTTCGTTGGGGGGGCGGCGGGCGGAAACACCATATATTTT
many	TRBV19	TRBJ1-5	TRBD1	CASRDRANQPQHF	TGTGCCAGTAGGGACAGGGCGAATCAGCCCCAGCATTTT
NA	TRBV27	TRBJ2-1	NA	CASSREAASSYNEQFF	TGTGCCAGCAGCCGGGAAGCGGCTAGCTCCTACAATGAGCAGTTCTTC
many	TRBV6-2/TRBV6-3	TRBJ2-2	TRBD2	CASGGLENTGELFF	TGTGCCAGCGGGGGACTAGAGAACACCGGGGAGCTGTTTTTT
few	TRBV7-2	TRBJ2-7	NA	CASSLGGSLREQYF	TGTGCCAGCAGCTTAGGGGGCTCCCTACGCGAGCAGTACTTC
many	TRBV7-2	TRBJ2-3	NA	CASSPYTADTQYF	TGTGCCAGCAGCCCGTACACCGCAGATACGCAGTATTTT
few	TRBV15	TRBJ2-7	NA	CATSSLRFPHEQYF	TGTGCCACCAGCAGCCTGCGATTTCCCCACGAGCAGTACTTC
many	TRBV7-2	TRBJ2-3	TRBD2	CASSLIGGDWRADTQYF	TGTGCCAGCAGCCTCATTGGGGGGGACTGGAGGGCAGATACGCAGTATTTT
few	TRBV15	TRBJ1-1	NA	CATSRDASVAFF	TGTGCCACCAGCAGAGATGCCTCCGTGGCTTTCTTT
NA	TRBV19	TRBJ1-3	NA	CASRSNSGNTIYF	TGTGCCAGTAGGTCCAACTCTGGAAACACCATATATTTT
NA	TRBV27	TRBJ1-2	NA	CASSPRQNYGYTF	TGTGCCAGCAGCCCCCGACAGAACTATGGCTACACCTTC
few	TRBV7-9	TRBJ2-7	NA	CASSSSGRVSDEQYF	TGTGCCAGCAGCTCCTCGGGCAGGGTCTCCGACGAGCAGTACTTC
NA	TRBV28	TRBJ2-5	TRBD2	CASSWTAGEDQETQYF	TGTGCCAGCAGTTGGACGGCGGGAGAAGACCAAGAGACCCAGTACTTC
once	TRBV19	TRBJ1-2	NA	CASSPVTGPNYGYTF	TGTGCCAGTAGTCCCGTGACAGGACCTAACTATGGCTACACCTTC
NA	TRBV7-2	TRBJ2-1	NA	CASSFPLLNEQFF	TGTGCCAGCAGCTTCCCGCTACTCAATGAGCAGTTCTTC
NA	TRBV20-1	TRBJ2-1	TRBD2	CSARLAEYYNEQFF	TGCAGTGCTAGACTAGCGGAATACTACAATGAGCAGTTCTTC
once	TRBV5-5	TRBJ1-6	NA	CASSLVGTNSPLHF	TGTGCCAGCAGCTTGGTGGGCACAAATTCACCCCTCCACTTT
NA	TRBV12-3/TRBV12-4	TRBJ2-2	TRBD1	CASSGTGDGPGELFF	TGTGCCAGCAGCGGAACAGGGGACGGACCCGGGGAGCTGTTTTTT
many	TRBV5-1	TRBJ1-1	NA	CASSLWGGGTEAFF	TGCGCCAGCAGCTTGTGGGGGGGAGGCACTGAAGCTTTCTTT
many	TRBV12-3/TRBV12-4	TRBJ1-1	NA	CASSLSGRVNTEAFF	TGTGCCAGCAGTTTATCGGGGAGGGTGAACACTGAAGCTTTCTTT
NA	TRBV20-1	TRBJ2-3	NA	CSAREEATDTQYF	TGCAGTGCTAGGGAGGAGGCGACAGATACGCAGTATTTT
few	TRBV19	TRBJ2-3	NA	CASSIIGLQTDTQYF	TGTGCCAGTAGTATAATCGGTCTACAAACGGATACGCAGTATTTT
few	TRBV7-6	TRBJ2-3	TRBD1	CASSLGVPGQGTDTQYF	TGTGCCAGCAGCTTAGGGGTACCGGGACAGGGCACAGATACGCAGTATTTT
NA	TRBV4-3	TRBJ2-4	NA	CASSPQVITVAKNIQYF	TGCGCCAGCAGCCCACAGGTTATCACGGTAGCCAAAAACATTCAGTACTTC
NA	TRBV4-3	TRBJ2-1	NA	CASSQDPPGAGSRKFF	TGCGCCAGCAGCCAAGATCCCCCAGGAGCAGGATCCAGGAAGTTCTTC
many	TRBV7-2	TRBJ2-7	NA	CASSPGLSSYEQYF	TGTGCCAGCAGCCCAGGGTTGAGTTCCTACGAGCAGTACTTC
NA	TRBV27	TRBJ2-1	NA	CASTVGGRLNEQFF	TGTGCCAGCACCGTTGGAGGGAGGCTCAATGAGCAGTTCTTC
NA	TRBV6-2/TRBV6-3	TRBJ2-2	TRBD2	CASSPLAGRAGELFF	TGTGCCAGCAGTCCGCTAGCGGGAAGGGCTGGGGAGCTGTTTTTT
NA	TRBV6-2/TRBV6-3	TRBJ1-5	TRBD1	CASSSRTGGFSNQPQHF	TGTGCCAGCAGTTCCCGGACAGGGGGTTTTAGCAATCAGCCCCAGCATTTT
medium-sized	TRBV7-7	TRBJ2-1	NA	CASSAERGEEQFF	TGTGCCAGCAGCGCGGAAAGAGGGGAAGAGCAGTTCTTC
NA	TRBV6-1	TRBJ2-1	NA	CASSSTRFIYNEQFF	TGTGCCAGCAGTTCGACCCGTTTTATCTACAATGAGCAGTTCTTC
NA	TRBV12-3/TRBV12-4	TRBJ1-3	NA	CASSFFGGAGNTIYF	TGTGCCAGCAGTTTCTTTGGGGGGGCTGGAAACACCATATATTTT
NA	TRBV4-2	TRBJ1-6	NA	CASSQDHVRLNSPLHF	TGTGCCAGCAGCCAAGATCATGTCCGACTAAATTCACCCCTCCACTTT
few	TRBV6-1	TRBJ1-1	NA	CASSEAVGGNTEAFF	TGTGCCAGCAGTGAAGCGGTGGGGGGGAACACTGAAGCTTTCTTT
many	TRBV20-1	TRBJ2-3	NA	CSARDWQSTDTQYF	TGCAGTGCGAGGGACTGGCAAAGCACAGATACGCAGTATTTT
many	TRBV6-5	TRBJ2-1	TRBD2	CASSYGGSSYNEQFF	TGTGCCAGCAGTTATGGCGGGAGCTCCTACAATGAGCAGTTCTTC
many	TRBV7-9	TRBJ1-5	TRBD1	CASSGRDRGQVHF	TGTGCCAGCAGCGGACGGGACAGGGGGCAGGTGCATTTT
many	TRBV7-2	TRBJ2-1	TRBD2	CATRRGLAGGRGNYNEQFF	TGTGCCACACGACGAGGACTAGCGGGAGGCAGGGGAAACTACAATGAGCAGTTCTTC
few	TRBV18	TRBJ1-1	NA	CASSPRGGFGVNTEAFF	TGTGCCAGCTCACCAAGGGGTGGGTTTGGTGTGAACACTGAAGCTTTCTTT
NA	TRBV6-4	TRBJ2-3	TRBD2	CASAILAGGTDTQYF	TGTGCCAGTGCCATACTAGCGGGAGGCACAGATACGCAGTATTTT
NA	TRBV20-1	TRBJ2-1	TRBD2	CSARGGTSGHQSSYNEQFF	TGCAGTGCTAGGGGGGGGACTAGCGGGCACCAGAGCTCCTACAATGAGCAGTTCTTC
many	TRBV7-2	TRBJ1-6	NA	CASSSQGVNSPLHF	TGTGCCAGCAGCTCACAGGGTGTGAATTCACCCCTCCACTTT
many	TRBV28	TRBJ2-1	NA	CASRSWWGPHNEQFF	TGTGCCAGCAGAAGTTGGTGGGGACCTCACAATGAGCAGTTCTTC
NA	TRBV6-2/TRBV6-3	TRBJ2-1	NA	CANNQARGYNEQFF	TGTGCCAACAATCAGGCGAGAGGATACAATGAGCAGTTCTTC
few	TRBV6-6	TRBJ2-5	TRBD2	CASSQGLAGVRETQYF	TGTGCCAGCAGTCAGGGACTAGCGGGAGTACGCGAGACCCAGTACTTC